A single sample is the source of the 8 T cell receptor beta chains below, sequenced in a study of control samples from healthy donors and cancer patients. Assay used: immunoSEQ multiplex PCR; TCRdb lists only in-frame clones, some missing. Of about 73,000 clones listed, around 94% are singletons. Material: blood. All receptors come from a woman between 40 and 55 years old in good health.

This sequence joins TRBV2 and TRBJ2-7; D gene unclear. V gave up 3 bases and J gave up 0 bases, with 12 bases separating them. This CDR3 is 15 amino acids long. The germline gives CDR1 SNHLY, CDR2 FYNNEI. CDR3 nucleotides: TGTGCCAGCAGTGAGCGGACGCCGAGCTCCTACGAGCAGTACTTC. This translates into CASSERTPSSYEQYF.

The rearrangement links TRBV2 to TRBJ1-2; maybe TRBD1 (6 bases). Germline CDR1 SNHLY, CDR2 FYNNEI. The CDR3 is 12 residues long. Deletions cut 6 bases from V and 8 bases from J, with 13 bases between. The CDR3 DNA follows: TGTGCCAGCAGAGCACAGGGTTCGGGCTACACCTTC. Translation gives CASRAQGSGYTF.

This chain uses TRBV6-2 or TRBV6-3 with TRBJ2-7, with TRBD2 matching 13 bases. CDR3 length: 16 amino acids. V was pared by 6 bases and J by 5 bases, with 10 bases of the junction left unmatched. Germline CDR1 is MNHEY and CDR2 is SVGEGT. The CDR3 DNA sequence: TGTGCCAGCAGCGACGGGGGGACTAGCGGGAATAACGAGCAGTACTTC. Translation: CASSDGGTSGNNEQYF.

This chain joins TRBV10-3 and TRBJ2-2, with 9 bases fitting TRBD1. In germline, CDR1 is ENHRY, CDR2 SYGVKD. Unmatched junction bases numbered 5, after V lost 6 bases and J lost 6 bases. This CDR3 spans 14 amino acids. The CDR3: CAIRRDRVAGELFF. Here the CDR3 DNA reads TGTGCCATCAGGAGGGACAGGGTCGCCGGGGAGCTGTTTTTT.

The CDR3 region is CASSAQDNYGYTF. The DNA of the CDR3 is TGCGCCAGCAGCGCTCAGGACAACTATGGCTACACCTTC. This sequence joins TRBV5-1 and TRBJ1-2, with unresolved D. The CDR3 is made up of 13 amino acids. In germline, CDR1 is SGHRS, CDR2 YFSETQ. The ends were cut back, 4 bases at V and 2 bases at J, with 9 bases in the middle.

The genes are TRBV10-3 and TRBJ1-6, with D maybe TRBD1 (5 bases). V was clipped by 0 bases and J by 7 bases, with 7 bases between them. The CDR3 is made up of 14 amino acids. Germline CDR1 is ENHRY and CDR2 is SYGVKD. CDR3 sequence (DNA): TGTGCCATCAGTGAGTCCCGGGGCAATTCACCCCTCCACTTT. Amino acids: CAISESRGNSPLHF.

This clone appeared once. V and J are TRBV28 and TRBJ1-1; perhaps TRBD1 as D (5 bases). This CDR3 is 13 amino acids long. Germline CDR1 reads MDHEN; CDR2 reads SYDVKM. V was pared by 7 bases and J by 8 bases, with 17 bases between. CDR3 coding DNA: TGTGCCAGCAACGAAAAGGGCGGGGCGGAAGCTTTCTTT. Encoded protein: CASNEKGGAEAFF.

This sequence joins TRBV7-9 and TRBJ2-3, with a tentative D call TRBD2 (5 bases). This CDR3 spans 15 amino acids. Germline CDR1 reads SEHNR; CDR2 reads FQNEAQ (reference sequence). V was shortened by 1 base and J by 3 bases, with 11 bases between the two germline ends. The CDR3 protein is CASSLVVGVTDTQYF. For the CDR3, the DNA is TGTGCCAGCAGCTTAGTAGTCGGGGTTACAGATACGCAGTATTTT.